This T cell receptor beta chain was profiled in a study of blood T cell repertoires in COVID-19. Study context: The cDNA or gDNA used as material had been derived from T cells, B-cell-depleted T cells, or PBMCs.

The table came from immunoSEQ multiplex PCR; TCRdb's copy has only in-frame clones and leaves some out. The sample has 200,000 to 300,000 clones; 87% are singletons. This CDR3 has 12 amino acids. V shed 6 bases and J shed 5 bases, with 11 bases lying between them. The chain has TRBV12-3 or TRBV12-4 and TRBJ2-7; D is undetermined. The origin of this receptor is a woman in her thirties or forties who had recovered from COVID-19. The sequenced sample consisted of peripheral blood. For the CDR3, the DNA is TGTGCCAGCAGCTTGGCCCTCCACGAGCAGTACTTC. Amino acid sequence: CASSLALHEQYF.